This T cell receptor beta chain was obtained from a study of vaccination effects on CD4 cells after COVID-19. Findings and limits, study-wide: Late in the post-vaccination period, infection-induced and vaccine-induced clones underwent marked clonal contraction.

Concerning this clone: Its antigen is still unknown.

The table came from immunoSEQ multiplex PCR; TCRdb's copy has only in-frame clones and leaves some out. The sample records tens of thousands of clones, 80% to 85% being singletons. Antigen-specific CD4+ T cell clonotypes were called by their expansion after viral peptide-pool culture in ViraFEST. Scientists isolated CD4+ T cells after a roughly nine-day culture period ended. Absence of prior SARS-CoV-2 infection characterized the vaccine recipients, who showed negative nucleocapsid antibodies. Half-medium exchanges with IL-2 medium took place on days 3 and 7. The V end was cut by 3 bases, the J end by 5 bases, with 13 bases between. CDR1 and CDR2 (germline): KGHDR, SFDVKD. There are 15 residues in the CDR3.

The receptor comes from a human donor who received a COVID-19 vaccine. Here the sequenced sample was CD4+ T cells from PBMCs cultured with HCoV-229E spike peptides, taken before COVID-19 vaccination. V usage is TRBV24-1 and J usage is TRBJ1-5; perhaps TRBD1 as D (6 bases). CDR3 protein: CATSDAAGVDQPQHF. In DNA, the CDR3 is TGTGCCACCAGTGATGCGGCAGGGGTGGATCAGCCCCAGCATTTT.